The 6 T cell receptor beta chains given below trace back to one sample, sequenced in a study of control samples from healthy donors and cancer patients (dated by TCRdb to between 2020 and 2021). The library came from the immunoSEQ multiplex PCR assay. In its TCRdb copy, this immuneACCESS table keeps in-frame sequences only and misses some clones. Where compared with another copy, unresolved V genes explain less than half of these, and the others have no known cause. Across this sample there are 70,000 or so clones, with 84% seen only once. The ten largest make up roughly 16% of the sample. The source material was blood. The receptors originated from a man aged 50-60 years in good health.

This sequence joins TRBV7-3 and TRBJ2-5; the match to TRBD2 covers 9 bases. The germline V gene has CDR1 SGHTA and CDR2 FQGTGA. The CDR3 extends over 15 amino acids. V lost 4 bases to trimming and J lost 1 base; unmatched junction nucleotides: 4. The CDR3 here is CASSSGTSRQETQYF. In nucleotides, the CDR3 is TGTGCCAGCAGCTCAGGGACTAGCCGCCAAGAGACCCAGTACTTC.

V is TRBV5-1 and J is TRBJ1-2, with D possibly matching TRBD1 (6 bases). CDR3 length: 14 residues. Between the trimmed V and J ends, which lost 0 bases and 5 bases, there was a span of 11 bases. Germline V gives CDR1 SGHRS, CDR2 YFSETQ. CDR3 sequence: CASSLGSQGYGYTF. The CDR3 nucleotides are TGCGCCAGCAGCTTGGGAAGTCAGGGGTATGGCTACACCTTC. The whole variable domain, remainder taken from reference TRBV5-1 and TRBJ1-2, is KAGVTQTPRYLIKTRGQQVTLSCSPISGHRSVSWYQQTPGQGLQFLFEYFSETQRNKGNFPGRFSGRQFSNSRSEMNVSTLELGDSALYLCASSLGSQGYGYTFGSGTRLTVV.

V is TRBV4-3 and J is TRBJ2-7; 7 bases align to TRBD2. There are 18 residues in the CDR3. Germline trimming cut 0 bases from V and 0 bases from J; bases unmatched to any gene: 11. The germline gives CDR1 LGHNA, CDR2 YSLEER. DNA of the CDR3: TGCGCCAGCAGCCAAGATGTCGCCCTAGCGGATTACTCCTACGAGCAGTACTTC. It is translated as CASSQDVALADYSYEQYF.

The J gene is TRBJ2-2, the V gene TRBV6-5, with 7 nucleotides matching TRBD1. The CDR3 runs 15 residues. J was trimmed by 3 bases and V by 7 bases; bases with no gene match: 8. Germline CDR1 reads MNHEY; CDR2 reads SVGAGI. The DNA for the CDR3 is TGTGCCAGCAAGAGGATGGGACAGTACACCGGGGAGCTGTTTTTT. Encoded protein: CASKRMGQYTGELFF.

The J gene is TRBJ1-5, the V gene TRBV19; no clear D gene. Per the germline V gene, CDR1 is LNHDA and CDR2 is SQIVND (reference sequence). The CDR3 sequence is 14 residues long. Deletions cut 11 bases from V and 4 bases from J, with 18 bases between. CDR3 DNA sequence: TGTGCCGATAAAAGGTCTGGGTCGAATCAGCCCCAGCATTTT. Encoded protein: CADKRSGSNQPQHF.

The CDR3 DNA reads as TGTGCCAGCAGCTTTTGGCAGGGTTCACCCCTCCACTTT. It yields the protein CASSFWQGSPLHF. The rearrangement links TRBV5-6 to TRBJ1-6; weak D call: TRBD1 (5 bases). Between the trimmed V and J ends, which lost 2 bases and 9 bases, there was a span of 9 bases. The germline V gene has CDR1 SGHDT and CDR2 YYEEEE. The CDR3 sequence is 13 residues long.